This T cell receptor beta chain was captured by sequencing in a study of blood T cell repertoires in COVID-19. Study background: Donors in the United States, Italy and Spain gave samples during acute or convalescent COVID-19. PBMCs, B-cell-depleted T cells, or T cells were the source of the cDNA or gDNA that made up the material.

This CDR3 is built from 15 residues. In germline, CDR1 is SGHAT, CDR2 FQNNGV. V lost 1 base, J lost 4 bases, and 6 bases stayed unmatched. Original methodology: Researchers report that nucleated cell counts were estimated from reference gene primer amplification. Method: immunoSEQ multiplex PCR; TCRdb's copy keeps in-frame clones and lacks some. V and J calls and clone size are as listed in that table; D and trimming were resolved from the DNA. The sample has 200,000 to 300,000 clones; 65% to 85% are singletons. The V and J genes are TRBV11-2 and TRBJ2-7; 8 bases agree with TRBD2. The clonotype was recovered from a woman aged 80 or over with acute or convalescent COVID-19. Sequences were obtained from peripheral blood. In nucleotides, the CDR3 is TGTGCCAGCAGCTTAGGTGACGGGGGGGCATACGAGCAGTACTTC. This codes for CASSLGDGGAYEQYF.